The text below deals with one TCR beta chain. The data were obtained in a study of patients and donors after allogeneic stem cell transplantation. TCRdb re-called the RT-PCR reads with MiXCR, one entry per CDR3 protein. Found here are tens of thousands of distinct CDR3 sequences, 45% to 50% of them singletons; the top ten hold under 70%. The CDR3 covers 14 residues. The germline V and J ends were trimmed by 3 bases and 10 bases, with 18 bases remaining between them. Per the germline V gene, CDR1 is MNHEY and CDR2 is SMNVEV (reference sequence). The receptor comes from a human donor who was either an allogeneic HSCT recipient or a stem cell or donor lymphocyte infusion donor (not recorded which). It is not recorded whose cells these are; they may come from a transplant donor. The rearrangement links TRBV27 to TRBJ1-1, with TRBD1 as a possible D gene (5 bases). Material for sequencing was blood, either unsorted or a sorted T cell fraction (not recorded which). CDR3 loop: CASSLIPQGVGAFF. The CDR3 bases are TGTGCCAGCAGTTTGATACCCCAGGGTGTAGGAGCTTTCTTT.